These T cell receptor beta chains were read from a single sample in a study of T-cell reconstitution after alpha-beta-depleted transplantation in children. In TCRdb, the PCR reads were re-called with MiXCR into one record per CDR3 protein. The table includes around 960,000 distinct CDR3 sequences, about 29% detected once. Source: PBMCs, mostly from graft donor cells, taken 360 days after TCRalphabeta/CD19-depleted stem cell transplant. The receptors shown here come from a boy younger than two who had a stem cell transplant for SCID, so the T cells may come from the graft donor. The CDR3 runs from the conserved cysteine through the conserved F or W. The D gene is left open where the match is weak. A clone size is listed for some rows: how often the clone was seen (once, few, many), or a class if it is expanded.

many	TRBV5-1	TRBJ2-6	NA	CATVGPTHPNVLTF	TGCGCCACCGTGGGCCCCACACACCCCAACGTCCTGACTTTC
few	TRBV20-1	TRBJ2-3	NA	CSARVAVRGDTQYF	TGCAGTGCTAGAGTAGCGGTCAGGGGAGATACGCAGTATTTT
NA	TRBV25-1	TRBJ1-1	NA	CASSEGPPRTTEAFF	TGTGCCAGCAGTGAAGGGCCGCCCCGAACGACTGAAGCTTTCTTT
NA	TRBV27	TRBJ2-5	NA	CASSSSPETQYF	TGTGCCAGCAGTTCCTCCCCGGAGACCCAGTACTTC
many	TRBV15	TRBJ2-7	NA	CATSREAGTTSYEQYF	TGTGCCACCAGCAGAGAAGCCGGGACAACCTCCTACGAGCAGTACTTC
few	TRBV7-2	TRBJ2-5	NA	CASSLLWQIQETQYF	TGTGCCAGCAGCTTACTCTGGCAGATCCAAGAGACCCAGTACTTC
NA	TRBV5-1	TRBJ1-5	NA	CASSLGGTSNQPQHF	TGCGCCAGCAGCTTGGGGGGAACTAGCAATCAGCCCCAGCATTTT
few	TRBV5-6	TRBJ2-1	NA	CASSQSGLLVGEQFF	TGTGCCAGCAGCCAAAGCGGGCTCCTTGTTGGTGAGCAGTTCTTC
NA	TRBV4-3	TRBJ1-4	NA	CASSQVGGAKANEKLFF	TGCGCCAGCAGCCAAGTCGGTGGGGCGAAGGCTAATGAAAAACTGTTTTTT
NA	TRBV6-5	TRBJ2-1	TRBD2	CASSQTSGGAYEQFF	TGTGCCAGCAGCCAGACTAGCGGGGGGGCGTATGAGCAGTTCTTC
NA	TRBV18	TRBJ1-2	TRBD1	CASSLTGTFYGYTF	TGTGCCAGCTCATTGACAGGGACCTTCTATGGCTACACCTTC
few	TRBV5-1	TRBJ2-3	NA	CASSLSVQAADTQYF	TGCGCCAGCAGCTTATCAGTTCAGGCGGCAGATACGCAGTATTTT
NA	TRBV29-1	TRBJ1-3	TRBD1	CSVRPGGSGNTIYF	TGCAGCGTCAGGCCAGGGGGCTCTGGAAACACCATATATTTT
NA	TRBV20-1	TRBJ2-7	NA	CSAKGDRREQYF	TGCAGTGCTAAAGGCGACCGAAGGGAGCAGTACTTC
few	TRBV29-1	TRBJ1-2	NA	CSVDPVTNYGYTF	TGCAGCGTTGATCCCGTGACTAACTATGGCTACACCTTC
NA	TRBV18	TRBJ2-3	NA	CASSPNLGGPSSTDTQYF	TGTGCCAGCTCCCCTAACCTTGGCGGGCCATCAAGCACAGATACGCAGTATTTT
NA	TRBV4-1	TRBJ2-7	TRBD1	CASSQGSIETGIYYEQYF	TGCGCCAGCAGCCAAGGATCTATCGAGACAGGGATTTACTACGAGCAGTACTTC
NA	TRBV7-6	TRBJ2-1	TRBD2	CASSAALAGGPYNEQFF	TGTGCCAGCAGCGCAGCACTAGCGGGGGGACCTTACAATGAGCAGTTCTTC
NA	TRBV6-2/TRBV6-3	TRBJ1-1	NA	CASSSDYTEAFF	TGTGCCAGCAGTTCAGACTACACTGAAGCTTTCTTT
NA	TRBV12-3/TRBV12-4	TRBJ2-6	NA	CASSGRTGANVLTF	TGTGCCAGCTCGGGCAGGACTGGGGCCAACGTCCTGACTTTC
NA	TRBV28	TRBJ2-3	NA	CASRTYARGTQYF	TGTGCCAGCAGGACGTACGCTCGGGGTACGCAGTATTTT
NA	TRBV28	TRBJ1-1	NA	CASRFSPASNTEAFF	TGTGCCAGCAGGTTTTCCCCGGCCTCGAACACTGAAGCTTTCTTT